In its sample, the clone carrying this T cell receptor beta chain was seen once. The antigen remains undetermined. Assay: immunoSEQ multiplex PCR; the TCRdb copy retains only in-frame clones and omits some. The sample has tens of thousands of clones; about two thirds are singletons. CD4+ T cells specific for antigen were expanded with viral peptide pools by the ViraFEST assay before sequencing. Following an approximately ten-day culture, CD4+ T cells were purified. Recipients of the vaccine had no prior SARS-CoV-2 infection and negative nucleocapsid antibodies. The record originates from a study of vaccination effects on CD4 cells after COVID-19. CDR1 and CDR2 (germline): MNHNS, SASEGT. The CDR3 has 13 amino acids. Trimming stripped 5 bases from V and 6 bases from J, with 12 bases between.

The clonotype originates from a human donor who received a COVID-19 vaccine. The rearrangement uses TRBV6-1 and TRBJ2-3; D gene unclear. Sequences were derived from CD4+ T cells from PBMCs cultured with SARS-CoV-2 spike peptides, sampled before COVID-19 vaccination. The DNA for the CDR3 is TGTGCCAGCAGTTATGGTCTCGGGGATACGCAGTATTTT. It encodes CASSYGLGDTQYF.